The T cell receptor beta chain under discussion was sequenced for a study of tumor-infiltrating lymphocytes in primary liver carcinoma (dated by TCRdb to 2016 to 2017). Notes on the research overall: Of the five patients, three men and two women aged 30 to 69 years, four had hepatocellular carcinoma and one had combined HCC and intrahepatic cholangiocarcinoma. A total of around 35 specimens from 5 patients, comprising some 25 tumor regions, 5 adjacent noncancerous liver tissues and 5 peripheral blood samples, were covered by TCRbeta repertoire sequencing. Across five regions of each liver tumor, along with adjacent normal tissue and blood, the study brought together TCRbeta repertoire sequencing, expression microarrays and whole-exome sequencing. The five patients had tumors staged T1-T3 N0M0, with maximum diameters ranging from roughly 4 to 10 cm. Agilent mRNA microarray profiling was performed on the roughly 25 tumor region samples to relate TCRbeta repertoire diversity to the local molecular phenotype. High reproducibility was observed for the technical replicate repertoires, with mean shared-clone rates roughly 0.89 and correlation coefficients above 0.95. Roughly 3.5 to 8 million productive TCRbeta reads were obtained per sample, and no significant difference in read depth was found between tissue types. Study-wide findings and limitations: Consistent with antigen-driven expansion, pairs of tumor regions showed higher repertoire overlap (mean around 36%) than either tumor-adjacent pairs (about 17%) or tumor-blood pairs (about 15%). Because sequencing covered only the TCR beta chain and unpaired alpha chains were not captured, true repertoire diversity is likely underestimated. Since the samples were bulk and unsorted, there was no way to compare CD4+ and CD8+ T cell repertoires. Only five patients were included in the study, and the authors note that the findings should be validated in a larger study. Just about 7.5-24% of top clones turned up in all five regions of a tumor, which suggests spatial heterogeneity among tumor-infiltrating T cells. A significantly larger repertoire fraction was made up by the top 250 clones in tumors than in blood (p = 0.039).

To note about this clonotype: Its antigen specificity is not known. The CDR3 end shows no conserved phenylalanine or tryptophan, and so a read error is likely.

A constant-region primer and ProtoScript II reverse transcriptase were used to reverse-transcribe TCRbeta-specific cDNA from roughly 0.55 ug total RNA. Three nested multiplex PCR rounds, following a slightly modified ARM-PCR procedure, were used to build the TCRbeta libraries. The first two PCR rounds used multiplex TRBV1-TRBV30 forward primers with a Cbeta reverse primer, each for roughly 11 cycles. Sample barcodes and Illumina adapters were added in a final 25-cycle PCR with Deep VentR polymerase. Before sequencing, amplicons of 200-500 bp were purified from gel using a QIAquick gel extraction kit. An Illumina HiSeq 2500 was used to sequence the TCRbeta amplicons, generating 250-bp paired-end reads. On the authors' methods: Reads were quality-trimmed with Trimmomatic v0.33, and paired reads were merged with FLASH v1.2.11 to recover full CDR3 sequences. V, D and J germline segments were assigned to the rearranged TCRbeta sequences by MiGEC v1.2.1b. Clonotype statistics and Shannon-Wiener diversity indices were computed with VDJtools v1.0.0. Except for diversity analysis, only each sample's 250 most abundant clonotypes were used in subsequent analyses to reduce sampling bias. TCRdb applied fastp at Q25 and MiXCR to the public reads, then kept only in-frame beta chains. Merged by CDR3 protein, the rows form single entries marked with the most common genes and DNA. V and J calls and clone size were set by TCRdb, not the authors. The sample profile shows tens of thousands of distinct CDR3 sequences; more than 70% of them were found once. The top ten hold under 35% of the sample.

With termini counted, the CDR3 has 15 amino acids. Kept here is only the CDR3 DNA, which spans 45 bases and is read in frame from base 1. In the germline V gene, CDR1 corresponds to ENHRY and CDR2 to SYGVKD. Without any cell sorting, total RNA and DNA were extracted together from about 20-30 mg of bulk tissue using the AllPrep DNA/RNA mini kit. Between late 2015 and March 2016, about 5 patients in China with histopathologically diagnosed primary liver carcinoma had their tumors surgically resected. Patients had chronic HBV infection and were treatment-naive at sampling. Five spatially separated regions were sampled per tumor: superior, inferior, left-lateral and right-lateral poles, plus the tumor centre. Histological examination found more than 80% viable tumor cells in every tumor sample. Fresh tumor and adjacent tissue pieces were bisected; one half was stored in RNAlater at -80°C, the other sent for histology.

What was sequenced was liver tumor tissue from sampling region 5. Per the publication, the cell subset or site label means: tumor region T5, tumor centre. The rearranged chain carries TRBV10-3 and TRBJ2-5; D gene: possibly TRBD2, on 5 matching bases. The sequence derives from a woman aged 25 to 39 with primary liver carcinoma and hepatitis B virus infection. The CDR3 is CAISESATRQETQYI. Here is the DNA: TGCGCCATCAGTGAGTCGGCTACTAGACAAGAGACCCAGTACATC.